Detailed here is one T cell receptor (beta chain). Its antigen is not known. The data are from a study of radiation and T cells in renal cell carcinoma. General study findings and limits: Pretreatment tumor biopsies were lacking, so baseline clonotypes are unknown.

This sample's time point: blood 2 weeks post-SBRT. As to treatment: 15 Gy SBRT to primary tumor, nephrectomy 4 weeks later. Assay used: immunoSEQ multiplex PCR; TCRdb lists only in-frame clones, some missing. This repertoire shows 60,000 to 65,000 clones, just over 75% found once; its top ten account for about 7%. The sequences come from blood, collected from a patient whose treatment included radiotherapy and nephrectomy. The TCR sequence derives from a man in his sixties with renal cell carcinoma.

CDR3 region: CASRAGVFRNTEAFF. As DNA, the CDR3 is TGTGCCAGCAGGGCTGGGGTCTTTCGGAACACTGAAGCTTTCTTT. The V call is TRBV7-9, the J call TRBJ1-1; D gene unclear. CDR3 size: 15 residues. V dropped 6 bases and J dropped 1 base, with 15 bases sitting between them. Germline V gene lookup returns CDR1 SEHNR and CDR2 FQNEAQ (reference sequence).